Presented here are 8 T cell receptor beta chains from one specimen sequenced in a study of prognosis after radiotherapy for stage I lung cancer. The study amplified the TCR beta CDR3 region from genomic DNA. This amplification was carried out by two rounds of multiplex PCR. Every TRBV and TRBJ gene had its own specific primer in first-round PCR. TCRdb used MiXCR to reprocess the multiplex PCR reads, holding one entry per CDR3 protein. The sample records about 13,000 distinct CDR3 sequences, around 56% being singletons. Material: PBMCs, obtained before or after stereotactic body radiation therapy (not recorded which). These receptor sequences come from a donor over 45 with non-small cell lung cancer.

This clonotype has at least ten counts. The chain combines TRBV19 with TRBJ1-1; TRBD1 matches 9 bases. CDR1 is LNHDA, CDR2 SQIVND, per germline (reference sequence). The V gene end was trimmed by 7 bases and the J gene end by 7 bases; junction bases not matched to a gene: 19. The CDR3 is made up of 17 amino acids. In DNA form, the CDR3 reads TGTGCCAGTACCACCCTTACGGGGACAGGGAGGAGGGATGAAGCTTTCTTT. Its translation: CASTTLTGTGRRDEAFF. Full variable domain (outside the CDR3, taken from reference TRBV19 and TRBJ1-1): DGGITQSPKYLFRKEGQNVTLSCEQNLNHDAMYWYRQDPGQGLRLIYYSQIVNDFQKGDIAEGYSVSREKKESFPLTVTSAQKNPTAFYLCASTTLTGTGRRDEAFFGQGTRLTVV.

This clonotype was observed many times. The chain couples TRBV27 to TRBJ1-1; D might be TRBD1 (6 bases). There are 12 residues in the CDR3. Looked up from germline, CDR1 is MNHEY and CDR2 is SMNVEV (reference sequence). The ends were cut back, 3 bases at V and 8 bases at J, with 10 bases in the middle. CDR3 region: CASSFSGTEAFF. As DNA, the CDR3 is TGTGCCAGCAGTTTCAGCGGGACAGAAGCTTTCTTT.

The chain employs TRBV7-9 and TRBJ1-2; D unresolved. Germline V gene lookup returns CDR1 SEHNR and CDR2 FQNEAQ (reference sequence). The CDR3 runs 13 residues. The V end was cut by 7 bases, the J end by 0 bases, with 9 bases between. The CDR3 loop is CASIFDANYGYTF. In DNA, the CDR3 is TGTGCCAGCATCTTTGACGCTAACTATGGCTACACCTTC.

Remarks on this clonotype: This likely came from a read error, as a far larger clone is one base away. The genes are TRBV6-2 or TRBV6-3 and TRBJ2-6; a possible D gene is TRBD2 (6 bases). The CDR3 is 12 residues long. Germline-derived CDR1 and CDR2 are MNHEY and SVGEGT. V was shortened by 7 bases and J by 13 bases, with 14 bases between the two germline ends. The CDR3 DNA reads TGTGCCAGCATTGACTCCCGGGGGGTCCTGACTTTC. As protein: CASIDSRGVLTF.

The chain combines TRBV27 with TRBJ1-2; D is unresolved. V was clipped by 2 bases and J by 8 bases, with 12 bases between them. The germline CDR1 and CDR2 sequences are MNHEY and SMNVEV (reference sequence). The CDR3 is 13 amino acids. DNA for the CDR3: TGTGCCAGCAGTTTAAACCCAGCGGGCGGCTACACCTTC. Amino acid sequence: CASSLNPAGGYTF.

The chain employs TRBV27 and TRBJ2-1; 11 bases agree with TRBD2. V lost 5 bases and J lost 5; bases outside the gene matches: 14. CDR1 and CDR2 (germline): MNHEY, SMNVEV (reference sequence). There are 18 residues in the CDR3. Here the CDR3 reads CASSRGPILAGGHNEQFF. The DNA of the CDR3 is TGTGCCAGCAGTCGGGGCCCCATTCTAGCGGGAGGCCACAATGAGCAGTTCTTC.

The chain links TRBV20-1 to TRBJ2-5, with D possibly being TRBD1 (7 bases). Germline CDR1 DFQATT, CDR2 SNEGSKA (reference sequence). This CDR3 is built from 14 residues. V was trimmed by 3 bases and J by 6 bases, leaving 17 bases between them. The CDR3, as DNA: TGCAGTGCTAGCTTAGGGCAGGGGGGACAGACCCAGTACTTC. Amino acid sequence: CSASLGQGGQTQYF.

Turning to this clonotype: Mismatch with germline at one junction end may stem from a read error. The rearrangement links TRBV5-6 to TRBJ1-2; 7 nucleotides line up with TRBD1. CDR1 and CDR2 (germline): SGHDT, YYEEEE. The CDR3 is made up of 14 amino acids. This chain's CDR3 is CANSLEGAPYCYTF. The DNA of the CDR3 is TGTGCCAACAGCTTGGAGGGGGCGCCGTATTGCTACACCTTC.